A selection of T cell receptor beta chains follows, all from one sample in a study of blood T cell repertoires in COVID-19. Produced via immunoSEQ multiplex PCR; TCRdb's table is partial and in-frame only. Here the sample spans 210,000 or so clones, 83% being singletons. Specimen: PBMCs or T cells enriched from blood (not recorded which). These receptors came from a woman between 45 and 60 years old who had been exposed to COVID-19. Both conserved end residues are part of each CDR3. The order of the fields is V gene, D gene, clone size, J gene, CDR3 DNA, CDR3 protein. A D gene is named only where the DNA matches it firmly. The size of a clone is reported for some rows only, either as once, few or many, or as a class for expanded clones.

v_gene: TRBV15; d_gene: -; abundance: few; j_gene: TRBJ1-6; CDR3nt: TGTGCCACCAGTAGAGGTCCTCCGAATTCACCCCTCCACTTT; CDR3aa: CATSRGPPNSPLHF
v_gene: TRBV19; d_gene: TRBD2; abundance: few; j_gene: TRBJ2-5; CDR3nt: TGTGCCAGTAGCAAAAGAGGTAGGACTAGCGAGACCCAGTACTTC; CDR3aa: CASSKRGRTSETQYF
v_gene: TRBV2; d_gene: -; abundance: -; j_gene: TRBJ1-2; CDR3nt: TGTGCCAGCAGTGAACAGGGCCATGGCTACACCTTC; CDR3aa: CASSEQGHGYTF
v_gene: TRBV5-1; d_gene: TRBD1; abundance: -; j_gene: TRBJ2-1; CDR3nt: TGCGCCAGCAGCGCGCCCCCGGGACAGGGTAGGAGTGAGCAGTTCTTC; CDR3aa: CASSAPPGQGRSEQFF
v_gene: TRBV2; d_gene: TRBD1; abundance: -; j_gene: TRBJ1-1; CDR3nt: TGTGCCAGCATGATACAGGGGGGCGAAGCTTTCTTT; CDR3aa: CASMIQGGEAFF
v_gene: TRBV27; d_gene: -; abundance: -; j_gene: TRBJ2-2; CDR3nt: TGTGCCAGCAGTTTAGTCTCTAGTAGAGGGACCGGGGAGCTGTTTTTT; CDR3aa: CASSLVSSRGTGELFF
v_gene: TRBV2; d_gene: -; abundance: -; j_gene: TRBJ1-2; CDR3nt: TGTGCCTTACGACAGCGAGCACTAATGGTAGCTAACTATGGCTACACCTTC; CDR3aa: CALRQRALMVANYGYTF
v_gene: TRBV19; d_gene: -; abundance: -; j_gene: TRBJ2-5; CDR3nt: TGTGCCAGTAGTATAGATCCCGAGGAGACCCAGTACTTC; CDR3aa: CASSIDPEETQYF
v_gene: TRBV30; d_gene: -; abundance: -; j_gene: TRBJ2-2; CDR3nt: TGTGCCTGGAGTGCACTTAACACCGGGGAGCTGTTTTTT; CDR3aa: CAWSALNTGELFF
v_gene: TRBV6-2/TRBV6-3; d_gene: -; abundance: once; j_gene: TRBJ2-7; CDR3nt: TGTGCCAGCAGTTCCCTGCCCACAGGAGCCTACGAGCAGTACTTC; CDR3aa: CASSSLPTGAYEQYF
v_gene: TRBV19; d_gene: TRBD2; abundance: -; j_gene: TRBJ2-1; CDR3nt: TGTGCCAGTACGAGTAGGGGACTAGCGGGGAACAATGAGCAGTTCTTC; CDR3aa: CASTSRGLAGNNEQFF
v_gene: TRBV7-2; d_gene: -; abundance: -; j_gene: TRBJ1-5; CDR3nt: TGTGCCAGCAGCCACGCAGGGGATCAGCCCCAGCATTTT; CDR3aa: CASSHAGDQPQHF
v_gene: TRBV7-9; d_gene: TRBD1; abundance: many; j_gene: TRBJ1-1; CDR3nt: TGTGCCAGCAGCTTCCCTTTCGTGGACAGGGCTTTCTTT; CDR3aa: CASSFPFVDRAFF
v_gene: TRBV6-6; d_gene: TRBD1; abundance: -; j_gene: TRBJ1-5; CDR3nt: TGTGCCAGCAGCCGAACAGGGGGAGGACAGCCCCAGCATTTT; CDR3aa: CASSRTGGGQPQHF
v_gene: TRBV13; d_gene: TRBD1; abundance: -; j_gene: TRBJ1-1; CDR3nt: TGTGCCAGCAGCTTAAGGGGACAGGGAGGCACTGAAGCTTTCTTT; CDR3aa: CASSLRGQGGTEAFF
v_gene: TRBV21-1; d_gene: -; abundance: -; j_gene: TRBJ1-4; CDR3nt: TGTGCCAGCAGATCGGCTTTCGCTGGGGCTCTAAAGGAAAAACTGTTTTTT; CDR3aa: CASRSAFAGALKEKLFF
v_gene: TRBV7-9; d_gene: -; abundance: -; j_gene: TRBJ2-5; CDR3nt: TGTGCCAGCAGCTTAGTAGCGGAGACCCAGTACTTC; CDR3aa: CASSLVAETQYF
v_gene: TRBV9; d_gene: TRBD1; abundance: -; j_gene: TRBJ1-6; CDR3nt: TGTGCCAGCAGCGTCCGGGACAGGGAAGCACCCCTCCACTTT; CDR3aa: CASSVRDREAPLHF
v_gene: TRBV7-2; d_gene: TRBD2; abundance: few; j_gene: TRBJ2-5; CDR3nt: TGTGCCAGCAAAGGAGCGGGGGGGCATGAGACCCAGTACTTC; CDR3aa: CASKGAGGHETQYF
v_gene: TRBV6-5; d_gene: TRBD1; abundance: -; j_gene: TRBJ2-7; CDR3nt: TGTGCCAGCAGTCCCTTAGGGACAGCCACATACGAGCAGTACTTC; CDR3aa: CASSPLGTATYEQYF
v_gene: TRBV9; d_gene: -; abundance: -; j_gene: TRBJ1-6; CDR3nt: TGTGCCAGCAGCGTAGCTCCGGATTCACCCCTCCACTTT; CDR3aa: CASSVAPDSPLHF
v_gene: TRBV5-1; d_gene: -; abundance: -; j_gene: TRBJ2-2; CDR3nt: TGCGCCAGCAGCTTGACTGCGGGGAACACCGGGGAGCTGTTTTTT; CDR3aa: CASSLTAGNTGELFF
v_gene: TRBV28; d_gene: -; abundance: few; j_gene: TRBJ1-1; CDR3nt: TGTGCCACCCGGCGACCGGGGAACACTGAAGCTTTCTTT; CDR3aa: CATRRPGNTEAFF
v_gene: TRBV9; d_gene: -; abundance: -; j_gene: TRBJ1-2; CDR3nt: TGTGCCAGCAGCCCGAATCAGGGTAAGGGTTGGTATGGCTACACCTTC; CDR3aa: CASSPNQGKGWYGYTF
v_gene: TRBV5-1; d_gene: TRBD2; abundance: -; j_gene: TRBJ2-3; CDR3nt: TGCGCCAGCAGCTTGCTAGCGGGGGCGGATACGCAGTATTTT; CDR3aa: CASSLLAGADTQYF
v_gene: TRBV6-5; d_gene: -; abundance: -; j_gene: TRBJ1-3; CDR3nt: TGTGCCAGCGGTACAGGGTGGAGCTCTGGAAACACCATATATTTT; CDR3aa: CASGTGWSSGNTIYF
v_gene: TRBV30; d_gene: TRBD1; abundance: -; j_gene: TRBJ1-1; CDR3nt: TGTGCCTGGAGTGTAGTGTGTGGTTGGGGACAGGGGCGCGTCAGGACTGAAGCTTTCTTT; CDR3aa: CAWSVVCGWGQGRVRTEAFF
v_gene: TRBV5-1; d_gene: TRBD1; abundance: -; j_gene: TRBJ2-3; CDR3nt: TGCGCCAGCAGGGAGGGGACAGGGGACCCAGATACGCAGTATTTT; CDR3aa: CASREGTGDPDTQYF
v_gene: TRBV28; d_gene: -; abundance: few; j_gene: TRBJ1-2; CDR3nt: TGTGCCAGCAGTCTCACCCAGGGAACCTACACCTTC; CDR3aa: CASSLTQGTYTF
v_gene: TRBV29-1; d_gene: -; abundance: -; j_gene: TRBJ2-7; CDR3nt: TGCAGCGTTTCCACAGGGTCCTACGAGCAGTACTTC; CDR3aa: CSVSTGSYEQYF
v_gene: TRBV7-8; d_gene: -; abundance: -; j_gene: TRBJ1-1; CDR3nt: TGTGCCAGCAGCTTAGCGCGAGCCACGAAAGCTTTCTTT; CDR3aa: CASSLARATKAFF
v_gene: TRBV19; d_gene: -; abundance: -; j_gene: TRBJ1-5; CDR3nt: TGTGCCAGTAGTATGGAAACAGGGACCAATCAGCCCCAGCATTTT; CDR3aa: CASSMETGTNQPQHF
v_gene: TRBV10-3; d_gene: TRBD1; abundance: -; j_gene: TRBJ1-2; CDR3nt: TGTGCCATCGGCGAAACAGGGGCCCACTACACCTTC; CDR3aa: CAIGETGAHYTF
v_gene: TRBV29-1; d_gene: -; abundance: once; j_gene: TRBJ2-5; CDR3nt: TGCAGCGTTGTGCCATCCGAGGGCCAGTACTTC; CDR3aa: CSVVPSEGQYF
v_gene: TRBV24-1; d_gene: -; abundance: -; j_gene: TRBJ2-6; CDR3nt: TGTGCCACCAGTGATTCCCGTAGAACAGAGCCCTCTGGGGCCAACGTCCTGACTTTC; CDR3aa: CATSDSRRTEPSGANVLTF
v_gene: TRBV18; d_gene: TRBD1; abundance: -; j_gene: TRBJ1-1; CDR3nt: TGTGCCAGCTCACATCGGCAGGGGGAAGCTGAAGCTTTCTTT; CDR3aa: CASSHRQGEAEAFF
v_gene: TRBV28; d_gene: -; abundance: -; j_gene: TRBJ1-4; CDR3nt: TGTGCCAGCACCCCCGGGACACACGAAAAACTGTTTTTT; CDR3aa: CASTPGTHEKLFF
v_gene: TRBV6-2/TRBV6-3; d_gene: TRBD1; abundance: -; j_gene: TRBJ1-5; CDR3nt: TGTGCCAGCAGCCGTCGGACAGGATTATCGGCCCAGCATTTT; CDR3aa: CASSRRTGLSAQHF
v_gene: TRBV24-1; d_gene: -; abundance: -; j_gene: TRBJ2-1; CDR3nt: TGTGCCACCAGTGATTCCCGGTACAATGAGCAGTTCTTC; CDR3aa: CATSDSRYNEQFF
v_gene: TRBV7-9; d_gene: TRBD1; abundance: few; j_gene: TRBJ2-7; CDR3nt: TGTGCCAGCAGCCCCGGGACAGGTACGAACGAGCAGTACTTC; CDR3aa: CASSPGTGTNEQYF
v_gene: TRBV5-4; d_gene: -; abundance: -; j_gene: TRBJ2-7; CDR3nt: TGTGCCAGCAGCTGGGGGGGCAGGGATTCCTACGAGCAGTACTTC; CDR3aa: CASSWGGRDSYEQYF
v_gene: TRBV4-3; d_gene: -; abundance: -; j_gene: TRBJ2-5; CDR3nt: TGCGCCAGCAGCTCGCGACTGGGGAGGTATGAGACCCAGTACTTC; CDR3aa: CASSSRLGRYETQYF
v_gene: TRBV24-1; d_gene: -; abundance: -; j_gene: TRBJ2-5; CDR3nt: TGTGCCACCAGTGTTGGCGGACAAGAGACCCAGTACTTC; CDR3aa: CATSVGGQETQYF
v_gene: TRBV12-3/TRBV12-4; d_gene: -; abundance: -; j_gene: TRBJ2-7; CDR3nt: TGTGCCAGCAGTTTAGCGCTAATGAGGGAGCAGTACTTC; CDR3aa: CASSLALMREQYF
v_gene: TRBV6-5; d_gene: TRBD1; abundance: -; j_gene: TRBJ1-2; CDR3nt: TGTGCCAGCAGTTATTCCGGACAGGGATATGGCTACACCTTC; CDR3aa: CASSYSGQGYGYTF
v_gene: TRBV5-4; d_gene: TRBD2; abundance: few; j_gene: TRBJ2-1; CDR3nt: TGTGCCAGCAGTAGTAGCGGGGGGCGGTACAATGAGCAGTTCTTC; CDR3aa: CASSSSGGRYNEQFF
v_gene: TRBV4-3; d_gene: TRBD1; abundance: -; j_gene: TRBJ1-6; CDR3nt: TGCGCCAGCAGCCAAGATGGGCATGGACAGGGCCTTTTCCCCAATTCACCCCTCCACTTT; CDR3aa: CASSQDGHGQGLFPNSPLHF
v_gene: TRBV18; d_gene: -; abundance: -; j_gene: TRBJ1-2; CDR3nt: TGTGCCAGCTCAGTACTGGAGGGCTACACCTTC; CDR3aa: CASSVLEGYTF
v_gene: TRBV27; d_gene: -; abundance: -; j_gene: TRBJ2-3; CDR3nt: TGTGCCAGCAGTTTAAGTTCTGTCCGGGATACGCAGTATTTT; CDR3aa: CASSLSSVRDTQYF
v_gene: TRBV24-1; d_gene: TRBD1; abundance: -; j_gene: TRBJ1-6; CDR3nt: TGTGCCACCCGGGATGGGACAGGGCTTTATAATTCACCCCTCCACTTT; CDR3aa: CATRDGTGLYNSPLHF
v_gene: TRBV5-1; d_gene: TRBD2; abundance: -; j_gene: TRBJ2-5; CDR3nt: TGCGCCAGCAGCTTGGAAAGCGGGGGGGTGAGTGGGAAGACCCAGTACTTC; CDR3aa: CASSLESGGVSGKTQYF
v_gene: TRBV6-1; d_gene: -; abundance: -; j_gene: TRBJ1-3; CDR3nt: TGTGCCAGCAGTGAAGGGGGGGTCCTTGGAAACACCATATATTTT; CDR3aa: CASSEGGVLGNTIYF